This passage covers 8 T cell receptor beta chains from one sample sequenced in a study of T cells in Graves' hyperthyroidism and ophthalmopathy. RNA transcripts served as the template for amplifying TCR beta CDR3 regions. HTBI primers were the set used in a first-round RT-PCR of the TCR CDR3. TCRdb re-called the multiplex PCR reads through MiXCR, storing one row per CDR3 protein. The sample carries under 400,000 distinct CDR3 sequences, 15% to 18% recorded once. Sequences were obtained from blood. Every receptor here comes from a young woman with Graves' hyperthyroidism that later progressed to Graves' ophthalmopathy.

At least ten counts were recorded for this clonotype. The junction differs from germline at one of its ends, possibly a read error. The chain uses TRBV5-1 and TRBJ2-7; 9 bases are shared with TRBD1. In germline, CDR1 is SGHRS, CDR2 YFSETQ. CDR3 length equals 15 residues. In nucleotides, the CDR3 is TGTGCCAGCAGTTCGGGACAGGGACTATCCTACGAGCAGTACTTC. It specifies CASSSGQGLSYEQYF.

This clonotype was found many times. J is TRBJ1-2 and V is TRBV11-1; 7 nucleotides line up with TRBD1. Looked up from germline, CDR1 is SGHAT and CDR2 is FQDESV (reference sequence). Unmatched junction bases numbered 6, after V lost 4 bases and J lost 1 base. The CDR3 has 15 amino acids. Here the CDR3 DNA reads TGTGCCAGCAGCTCCCGGGACAGAGATAACTATGGCTACACCTTC. Translation gives CASSSRDRDNYGYTF.

This clonotype was observed a handful of times. The chain couples TRBV9 to TRBJ2-7, with D possibly called TRBD1 or TRBD2 (5 bases each). Germline loops: CDR1 SGDLS, CDR2 YYNGEE. V lost 0 bases and J lost 0, with 10 bases in between. This CDR3 comprises 15 residues. CDR3 sequence: CASSVDWGPSYEQYF. In nucleotides, the CDR3 is TGTGCCAGCAGCGTAGATTGGGGACCCTCCTACGAGCAGTACTTC.

This clonotype was counted between two and nine times. The chain joins TRBV6-4 to TRBJ2-1, with TRBD2 matching over 10 bases. V shed 5 bases, J shed 2 bases, and the junction held 3 bases outside the gene matches. The CDR3 has 15 residues. Germline CDR1 is MRHNA and CDR2 is SNTAGT. The CDR3 sequence is CASSTLAGAYNEQFF. The DNA for the CDR3 is TGTGCCAGCAGTACTCTAGCGGGAGCCTACAATGAGCAGTTCTTC.

J is TRBJ2-3 and V is TRBV20-1; the D is unclear. Germline assignment: CDR1 DFQATT and CDR2 SNEGSKA (reference sequence). The V gene lost 6 bases and the J gene lost 5 bases, with 9 bases spanning the gap. The CDR3 has 11 residues. CDR3 DNA: TGCAGTGCAGCCGGCAGAGATACGCAGTATTTT. Its protein product is CSAAGRDTQYF.

This clonotype has a handful of counts. The genes are TRBV20-1 and TRBJ1-2, with a possible D match to TRBD1 (5 bases). Germline-derived CDR1 and CDR2 are DFQATT and SNEGSKA (reference sequence). The CDR3 runs 16 residues. Trimming removed 5 bases at V and 4 bases at J, with 23 bases between. CDR3 region: CSAAGSGEQATYGYTF. The CDR3 nucleotides are TGCAGTGCTGCCGGATCGGGAGAACAGGCAACCTATGGCTACACCTTC.

The sample holds many counts of this clonotype. The V call is TRBV7-9, the J call TRBJ1-1; perhaps TRBD1 as D (5 bases). The CDR3 runs 16 residues. Germline assignment: CDR1 SEHNR and CDR2 FQNEAQ (reference sequence). V shed 6 bases and J shed 3 bases, with 20 bases lying between them. CDR3 sequence (DNA): TGTGCCAGCAGTCTACACTGGGACGGGTGGTACACTGAAGCTTTCTTT. This gives the protein CASSLHWDGWYTEAFF. The whole variable domain, filled in from reference TRBV7-9 and TRBJ1-1, reads DTGVSQNPRHKITKRGQNVTFRCDPISEHNRLYWYRQTLGQGPEFLTYFQNEAQLEKSRLLSDRFSAERPKGSFSTLEIQRTEQGDSAMYLCASSLHWDGWYTEAFFGQGTRLTVV.

This clonotype was detected only a few times. This sequence joins TRBV2 and TRBJ2-3; D not certain. CDR1 and CDR2 (germline): SNHLY, FYNNEI. The V end was cut by 2 bases, the J end by 9 bases, with 9 bases between. The CDR3 sequence is 12 residues long. Here the CDR3 DNA reads TGTGCCAGCAGTGAAAGAAAGAGGACGCAGTATTTT. It encodes CASSERKRTQYF. Supplemented by reference TRBV2 and TRBJ2-3, the full variable domain reads EPEVTQTPSHQVTQMGQEVILRCVPISNHLYFYWYRQILGQKVEFLVSFYNNEISEKSEIFDDQFSVERPDGSNFTLKIRSTKLEDSAMYFCASSERKRTQYFGPGTRLTVL.